Listed below are T cell receptor beta chains from one sample, sequenced in a study of T-cell reconstitution after alpha-beta-depleted transplantation in children. TCRdb called the PCR reads again in MiXCR, with one record for every CDR3 protein. The repertoire has 400,000 to 500,000 distinct CDR3 sequences, roughly a tenth of them found once; the top ten carry approximately 5%. The starting material was PBMCs from the stem cell graft donor, obtained from the stem cell graft. These receptors all come from a human donor who donated a stem cell graft to a child with acute myeloid leukemia. CDR3s include the opening cysteine and the closing phenylalanine or tryptophan. The D gene is left open where the match is weak. Clone size is not always given. Where it is, it says once, few, many or a class for expanded clones.

abundance	j_gene	d_gene	v_gene	CDR3nt	CDR3aa
few	TRBJ2-7	TRBD2	TRBV5-1	TGCGCCAGCAGCACTACTAGCGGTCGCGAGCAGTACTTC	CASSTTSGREQYF
-	TRBJ2-7	-	TRBV5-8	TGTGCCAGCAGCTTCGGGACGTGGTCCTACGAGCAGTACTTC	CASSFGTWSYEQYF
-	TRBJ1-2	-	TRBV3-1	TGTGCCAGCAGCCAATTTGGAGGGGATGGCTACACCTTC	CASSQFGGDGYTF
many	TRBJ1-3	-	TRBV9	TGTGCCAGCAGCGTAGTCCCGACAGCGTGGGACACCATATATTTT	CASSVVPTAWDTIYF
-	TRBJ1-1	-	TRBV7-9	TGTGCCAGCGAAGTCCCAGGGGTTGGGACTGAAGCTTTCTTT	CASEVPGVGTEAFF
few	TRBJ2-5	TRBD2	TRBV20-1	TGCAGTGCACTCACTAGCGGGAGTCTCCAAGAGACCCAGTACTTC	CSALTSGSLQETQYF
-	TRBJ1-4	-	TRBV7-9	TGTGCCAGCAGCATGGGGGGGGGCGAAAAACTGTTTTTT	CASSMGGGEKLFF
medium-sized	TRBJ1-1	-	TRBV5-1	TGCGCCAGCAGCTTGATGTGGGGAGGCACTGAAGCTTTCTTT	CASSLMWGGTEAFF
-	TRBJ2-1	TRBD2	TRBV11-3	TGTGCCAGCAGCTTAGCCAAACCGGGACTAGAGTCCCATGAGCAGTTCTTC	CASSLAKPGLESHEQFF
few	TRBJ2-3	-	TRBV2	TGTGCCAGCAGTGTTGGCCAATTCACAGATACGCAGTATTTT	CASSVGQFTDTQYF
-	TRBJ1-5	-	TRBV4-2	TGTGCCAGCAGCCAAGCCGAGGGGGGGGCTGGTCAGCCCCAGCATTTT	CASSQAEGGAGQPQHF
-	TRBJ1-5	-	TRBV19	TGTGCCAGTAGTAGCCTACAGCATCAGCCCCAGCATTTT	CASSSLQHQPQHF
few	TRBJ1-3	-	TRBV7-2	TGTGCCAGCAGCCTTGCAGCGGACCCGGGGGTCACCATATATTTT	CASSLAADPGVTIYF
-	TRBJ1-1	-	TRBV12-3/TRBV12-4	TGTGCCAGCAGTTTTCCAACAACTGAAGCTTTCTTT	CASSFPTTEAFF
few	TRBJ1-4	-	TRBV18	TGTGCCAGCTCACGGGGCCCCCACGAGAACGAAAAACTGTTTTTT	CASSRGPHENEKLFF
-	TRBJ1-5	TRBD1	TRBV19	TGTGCCAGTGCCAGGGGGATCAATCAGCCCCAGCATTTT	CASARGINQPQHF
-	TRBJ2-5	-	TRBV10-3	TGTGCCATCAGTGATATGGCGCAAGAGACCCAGTACTTC	CAISDMAQETQYF
few	TRBJ2-1	TRBD1	TRBV5-1	TGCGCCAGCAGCACGGGACAGGATTCCAATGAGCAGTTCTTC	CASSTGQDSNEQFF
many	TRBJ1-5	-	TRBV21-1	TGTGCCAGCAGCAAGCCGGGGAGTCAGCCCCAGCATTTT	CASSKPGSQPQHF
-	TRBJ1-2	-	TRBV20-1	TGCAGTGCAAAGGGCCCAAACTATGGCTACACCTTC	CSAKGPNYGYTF
many	TRBJ1-1	-	TRBV29-1	TGCAGCGTTTACGGGAACACTGAAGCTTTCTTT	CSVYGNTEAFF
few	TRBJ2-6	-	TRBV19	TGTGCCAGTAGAGGCCTTTACTCTGGGGCCAACGTCCTGACTTTC	CASRGLYSGANVLTF
few	TRBJ2-5	TRBD2	TRBV5-1	TGCGCCAGCAGCCGATACGCCGGGACTAACCAAGAGACCCAGTACTTC	CASSRYAGTNQETQYF
-	TRBJ2-1	-	TRBV29-1	TGCAGCGCCCCCCTCAACAATGAGCAGTTCTTC	CSAPLNNEQFF
few	TRBJ1-1	-	TRBV7-3	TGTGCCAGCAGCTCAAATGGACTGAACACTGAAGCTTTCTTT	CASSSNGLNTEAFF
-	TRBJ2-5	TRBD1	TRBV5-1	TGCGCCAGCAGACCGCTTCCGTCGGCAGGGGGGACCCAGTACTTC	CASRPLPSAGGTQYF
few	TRBJ2-3	-	TRBV29-1	TGCAGCGTTCTGTTCCGGGGGTACACAGATACGCAGTATTTT	CSVLFRGYTDTQYF
-	TRBJ2-1	-	TRBV18	TGTGCCAGCTCACCACAGGCGCAAGAGCAGTTCTTC	CASSPQAQEQFF
few	TRBJ1-5	-	TRBV5-5	TGTGCCAGCAGCCCCGACACTCACCATAACCAGCCCCAGCATTTT	CASSPDTHHNQPQHF
few	TRBJ2-2	TRBD1	TRBV12-3/TRBV12-4	TGTGCCAGCAGTTTAGAGCAGGGGGCGACCGGGGAGCTGTTTTTT	CASSLEQGATGELFF
-	TRBJ2-3	-	TRBV30	TGTGCCTGGAGTGGGACTCGGGATACGCAGTATTTT	CAWSGTRDTQYF
few	TRBJ1-2	TRBD1	TRBV7-2	TGTGCCAGCAGCCGGGACAGGACAACCAACTATGGCTACACCTTC	CASSRDRTTNYGYTF
-	TRBJ2-3	-	TRBV20-1	TGCAGTGCTAGTTGGGGCGGGAAGGGGCCAGATACGCAGTATTTT	CSASWGGKGPDTQYF
-	TRBJ2-7	-	TRBV7-2	TGTGCCAGCAGCTTACCAGGGCCCGAGCAGTACTTC	CASSLPGPEQYF
-	TRBJ2-1	TRBD2	TRBV7-8	TGTGCCAGCAGCTTTGGGACTAGCGGGAGGGCCGATGAGCAGTTCTTC	CASSFGTSGRADEQFF
-	TRBJ2-3	TRBD2	TRBV27	TGTGCCAGCAGTCCCCGGGGACTAGCGGGAGGTACCAGGAGCACAGATACGCAGTATTTT	CASSPRGLAGGTRSTDTQYF
-	TRBJ2-2	-	TRBV9	TGTGCCAGCAGCTCCCGGTGGAACACCGGGGAGCTGTTTTTT	CASSSRWNTGELFF
-	TRBJ2-7	TRBD2	TRBV12-3/TRBV12-4	TGTGCCAGCAGGGGGGGAGGGATCAGCTACGAGCAGTACTTC	CASRGGGISYEQYF
-	TRBJ2-7	TRBD1	TRBV20-1	TGCAGTGCTAGAGGACAGGGGGCTGTCTACGAGCAGTACTTC	CSARGQGAVYEQYF
few	TRBJ2-2	-	TRBV12-3/TRBV12-4	TGTGCCAGCAGTCCAGCGGACACTAACACCGGGGAGCTGTTTTTT	CASSPADTNTGELFF
few	TRBJ2-3	-	TRBV5-1	TGCGCTTGCGGATCGGGGGCTACAGATACGCAGTATTTT	CACGSGATDTQYF
few	TRBJ2-1	-	TRBV12-3/TRBV12-4	TGTGCCAGCAGTTTAGAGTCACCACACAATGAGCAGTTCTTC	CASSLESPHNEQFF
many	TRBJ2-7	TRBD1	TRBV4-1	TGCGCCAGCAGCCCCGGGACAGCCTCCTACGAGCAGTACTTC	CASSPGTASYEQYF
-	TRBJ2-5	-	TRBV6-1	TGTGCCAGCAGTAATGGGGCAGGGGAAGAGACCCAGTACTTC	CASSNGAGEETQYF
once	TRBJ2-3	TRBD2	TRBV3-1	TGTGCCACCACCCAAGATAAGACTAGCGGGGCCACAGATACGCAGTATTTT	CATTQDKTSGATDTQYF